This T cell receptor beta chain was observed in a study of early T cells in non-severe SARS-CoV-2 infection. General study points: Anti-spike CD8 responses were favored by VDJdb matching, which missed private and CD4 specificities.

TCRdb reprocessed the 5' RACE reads via MiXCR and lists one record per CDR3 protein. The sample lists about 71,000 distinct CDR3 sequences, approximately 15% seen once, with about 14% in the top ten. Trimming removed 3 bases from V and 1 base from J; junction bases left unmatched: 4. Germline CDR1 is SGHDT and CDR2 is YYEEEE. The CDR3 loop spans 16 amino acids. Ten or more counts support this clonotype. The antigen remains unidentified. The TCR comes from an adult who was a healthcare worker with PCR-confirmed SARS-CoV-2 infection or an uninfected control (not recorded which). V gene TRBV5-6 combines with J gene TRBJ2-2, with 9 bases identical to TRBD1. The sample comprised whole blood. DNA for the CDR3: TGTGCCAGCAGCTGGACGGGACAGGGGAACACCGGGGAGCTGTTTTTT. As protein: CASSWTGQGNTGELFF.